The source of this T cell receptor (beta chain) is a study of graft-versus-host responses after intestinal transplantation (dated by TCRdb to 2020 to 2023). Turning to the overall study: The transplants that recipients got were multivisceral, liver-intestinal, or isolated intestinal. Every recipient was given anti-thymocyte globulin induction, followed by around three years of maintenance tacrolimus and steroids. After intestinal transplantation, graft-versus-host and host-versus-graft alloreactive T cell clones in the graft, circulation and bone marrow were tracked using bulk TCR-beta CDR3 sequencing. Alloreactive clones were identified by sequencing pre-transplant mixed lymphocyte reaction products and comparing them with unstimulated pre-transplant donor and recipient T cells. Of the approximately 24 intestinal transplant recipients enrolled in the cohort, one of whom was a retransplant, a few patients without pretransplant specimens were excluded. Donor T cell macrochimerism was defined as a peak of at least 4% donor T cells among recipient peripheral blood mononuclear cells. Instead of going to the commercial service, samples from a few later patients were sequenced in-house on an Illumina MiSeq and processed with MiXCR.

The time point label for this specimen denotes: cells obtained before transplantation from donor or recipient. CD3+CD4+ and CD3+CD8+ populations were FACS-sorted from unstimulated pre-transplant donor and recipient cells taken from spleen or lymph nodes. The germline V gene gives CDR1 as SGHRS and CDR2 as YFSETQ. Trimming removed 0 bases from V and 8 bases from J; the gene matches leave 4 bases unexplained. The CDR3 holds 14 amino acids from the cysteine to the phenylalanine. The retained sequence is limited to the CDR3, 42 bases, with the frame set at the first base. The study at large found these results: GvH clones were detected in recipient bone marrow, and some appeared earlier in ileal mucosa or blood, consistent with an intestinal mucosal origin. High GvH to HvG T cell clonal ratios were observed in the allografts of patients with donor T cell macrochimerism. Conclusions were limited by the relatively low number and heterogeneity of intestinal transplant patients. Peak levels of circulating GvH clones were associated with declines in HvG clones early after transplant.

This clone was observed a few times. There is no known antigen for this receptor. Base qualities are missing; no much larger clone stands one base away. At the DNA level, this CDR3 is encoded by other sequences in the same sample as well. Library preparation was by the immunoSEQ multiplex PCR assay. For most patients, genomic DNA was isolated with the Qiagen DNeasy Blood and Tissue Kit and sent frozen to Adaptive Biotechnologies for TCR sequencing. High-throughput TCR-beta CDR3 sequencing of genomic DNA from most patients was performed by Adaptive Biotechnologies. In the source study's methods: Adaptive's ImmunoSEQ software was the source of the TCR sequencing data for about 20 patients, while a few other patients were processed with MiXCR and VDJtools. To correct CD4 versus CD8 sorting errors, sequences present in both subsets at a frequency ratio below 5:1 were removed. CDR3 nucleotide sequences shared between donor and recipient were removed because the origin of such sequences could not be assigned. At least 2-fold expansion over unstimulated cells and a minimum CFSE-low frequency of 0.002% (template counts) or 0.001% (read counts) were required for clones to be classified as alloreactive. A clone was considered mappable if detected in the sequenced pre-transplant spleen, lymph node, or MLR CFSE-low populations of the donor or recipient. The cumulative frequency of alloreactive clones was calculated as a percentage of all sequences, weighted by copy number. TCRdb provides this immuneACCESS table in a form limited to in-frame rearrangements. Some clones are lacking; in checked studies, under half of them reflect an unresolved V gene, and why the rest are absent is not known. The V and J calls and the clone size are those of that table, but D and trimming were determined from the DNA. Counted in this sample were 85,000 to 90,000 clones; roughly 92% of them appeared once. The top ten constitute roughly 0.31% of the sample.

Sequenced here: unstimulated CD4+ T cells sorted from spleen or lymph node cells, sampled before intestinal transplant. Rearrangement joined TRBV5-1 to TRBJ1-2, and TRBD1 aligns with 10 junction nucleotides. This receptor was obtained from a human donor who received an intestinal transplant. The CDR3 amino acid sequence is: CASSLGGQGKGYTF. The DNA reads as follows: TGCGCCAGCAGCTTGGGGGGACAGGGGAAAGGCTACACCTTC.